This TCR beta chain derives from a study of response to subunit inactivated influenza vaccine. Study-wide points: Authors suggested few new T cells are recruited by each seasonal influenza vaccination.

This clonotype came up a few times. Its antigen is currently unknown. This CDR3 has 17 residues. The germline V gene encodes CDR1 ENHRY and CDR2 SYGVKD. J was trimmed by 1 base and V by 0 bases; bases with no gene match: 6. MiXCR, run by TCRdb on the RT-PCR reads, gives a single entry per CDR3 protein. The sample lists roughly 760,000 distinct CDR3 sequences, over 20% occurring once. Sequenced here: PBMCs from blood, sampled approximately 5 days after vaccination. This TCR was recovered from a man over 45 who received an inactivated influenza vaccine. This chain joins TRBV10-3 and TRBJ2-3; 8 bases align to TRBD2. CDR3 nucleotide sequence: TGTGCCATCAGTGAGTCAGGGCGGGAGGCCCGCACAGATACGCAGTATTTT. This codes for CAISESGREARTDTQYF.